This T cell receptor (beta chain) was sequenced in a study of cytomegalovirus exposure and HLA in healthy donors. Study-wide results and caveats: A few V segments could not be told apart, such as TRBV6-2 and TRBV6-3, and were left out. Later analysis revealed greater clonal expansion in HLA-associated TCR beta chains than in equally common others. Prior analysis indicated that the majority of TCR beta V segments exhibited productivity approximately 90% or approximately 30% of the time.

Note on this clone: As yet, its antigen is unknown.

The germline V gene encodes CDR1 SGHRS and CDR2 YFSETQ. The V and J ends lost 0 bases and 3 bases respectively, with 11 bases between them. This CDR3 contains 15 residues. PCR involved 60 Vbeta and 13 Jbeta primers. Generated by immunoSEQ multiplex PCR, the TCRdb table keeps only in-frame clones and is missing some. The sample table sets out about 77,000 clones. As for the donors, each was a healthy bone marrow donor. The chain has TRBV5-1 and TRBJ2-3, with a weak D call TRBD2 (6 bases). This receptor was obtained from a man aged 45-60 years in good health and CMV-seropositive. Sequenced input: PBMCs. CDR3 sequence: CASSLVWGGTDTQYF. The CDR3 DNA sequence: TGCGCCAGCAGCTTGGTTTGGGGAGGAACAGATACGCAGTATTTT.